This T cell receptor beta chain appears in the sequencing data of a study of regulatory T cells in long-lasting Graves disease. This CDR3 is 14 amino acids long. V lost 6 bases to trimming and J lost 6 bases; unmatched junction nucleotides: 5. Germline CDR1 ENHRY, CDR2 SYGVKD. This clonotype was picked up many times. With iRepertoire HTBI primers and Arm-PCR of CDR3 regions, TCR beta libraries were built. MiXCR, run by TCRdb on the multiplex PCR reads, gives a single entry per CDR3 protein. Of fewer than 350,000 distinct CDR3 sequences listed, 18% were seen once; the top ten hold around 37%. The time point was: newly diagnosed GD, antithyroid drugs for less than 3 months. Preparation of the TCR library used RNA extracted from PBMCs.

The chain uses TRBV10-3 and TRBJ1-4; TRBD1 matches at 9 bases. Here the sequenced sample was peripheral blood mononuclear cells (PBMCs), taken at new diagnosis, from a patient treated with antithyroid drugs. The TCR was taken from a female donor with Graves disease. This CDR3 reads CAIRGQGLHEKLFF. The CDR3 DNA reads TGTGCCATCAGGGGACAGGGTCTCCATGAAAAACTGTTTTTT.